The clone carrying this T cell receptor beta chain turned up a few times. Antigen specificity is unknown. This record comes from a study of CD8 T cells in ankylosing spondylitis. TCRdb reanalysed the 5' RACE reads using MiXCR and keeps one entry per CDR3 protein. The data show 350,000 or so distinct CDR3 sequences, about 15% seen once. General study findings and limits: Clones linked to disease, bearing a CD8+ phenotype, were relatively rare in peripheral blood.

The CDR3 length is 16 residues. Trimming stripped 2 bases from V and 1 base from J, with 15 bases between. Germline values: CDR1 GTSNPN, CDR2 SVGIG (reference sequence). This TCR was sampled from a male donor with ankylosing spondylitis or in good health (not recorded which). The chain couples TRBV30 to TRBJ1-5, with a possible D match to TRBD1 (6 bases). Sequenced material: blood, either unsorted or a sorted T cell fraction (not recorded which). CDR3 DNA sequence: TGTGCCTGGAGTTCCCCACAGGGTATAAGCAATCAGCCCCAGCATTTT. Amino acid sequence: CAWSSPQGISNQPQHF. The whole variable domain, remainder taken from reference TRBV30 and TRBJ1-5, is SQTIHQWPATLVQPVGSPLSLECTVEGTSNPNLYWYRQAAGRGLQLLFYSVGIGQISSEVPQNLSASRPQDRQFILSSKKLLLSDSGFYLCAWSSPQGISNQPQHFGDGTRLSIL.